A selection of T cell receptor beta chains follows, all from one sample in a study of T cells in Graves' hyperthyroidism and ophthalmopathy. TCRdb redid the calling of the multiplex PCR reads with MiXCR, one entry per CDR3 protein. Of roughly 800,000 distinct CDR3 sequences listed, around 38% are singletons. Sequencing was carried out using blood. Source of these receptors: a man between 18 and 35 years old with Graves' hyperthyroidism. Both conserved end residues are part of each CDR3. The order of the fields is J gene, V gene, CDR3 protein.

>TRBJ1-2|TRBV20-1
CSARGDGNGGYTF
>TRBJ2-5|TRBV25-1
CASSDRGRETQYF
>TRBJ2-5|TRBV2
CASSETGPQETQYF
>TRBJ2-5|TRBV2
CASSHGGKIGQETQYF
>TRBJ2-6|TRBV19
CASGGQGSGANVLTF
>TRBJ1-2|TRBV10-1
CASSVGLNYGYTF
>TRBJ2-5|TRBV11-1
CASSIGTAFGETQYF
>TRBJ1-2|TRBV5-1
CASSEGQGMDGYTF
>TRBJ1-1|TRBV6-6
CASTLTGLSTEAFF
>TRBJ2-5|TRBV4-1
CASSQGNEETQYF
>TRBJ2-5|TRBV25-1
CAWSVTRETQYF
>TRBJ1-5|TRBV15
CATSSDGWAQHF